These T cell receptor beta chains were read from a single sample in a study of Graves' ophthalmopathy and Graves' hyperthyroidism. One entry per CDR3 protein results from TCRdb running MiXCR on the multiplex PCR reads. The repertoire holds about 210,000 distinct CDR3 sequences, with 25% to 30% as singletons. Sequenced input: peripheral blood. These receptors were collected from a man aged 45-65 years with Graves' ophthalmopathy. Both conserved end residues are part of each CDR3. Each record gives: D gene, J gene, clone size, V gene, CDR3 DNA, CDR3 protein. D genes are given only for firm matches. Size is omitted from some rows. Given values are once, few, many or a class for expanded clones.

>TRBD1|TRBJ2-2|many|TRBV2
TGTGCCAGCAGTTCCGGGACAGGGGTGACCGGGGAGCTGTTTTTT
CASSSGTGVTGELFF
>.|TRBJ1-6|many|TRBV6-1
TGTGCCAGCAGCGGGGGGGTAGATTCACCCCTCCACTTT
CASSGGVDSPLHF
>.|TRBJ2-5|.|TRBV7-7
TGTGCTAGCAGCCACAGGGTGAGCGAGACCCAGTACTTC
CASSHRVSETQYF
>TRBD1|TRBJ1-5|many|TRBV5-1
TGCGCCAGCAGCGCAGGACAGGGAGATCAGCCCCAGCATTTT
CASSAGQGDQPQHF
>.|TRBJ2-2|.|TRBV28
TGTGCCAGCAGTTCCCGCCGGCCAGCTGGGGAGCTGTTTTTT
CASSSRRPAGELFF
>TRBD1|TRBJ2-5|many|TRBV28
TGTGCCAGCAGTTCACAACAGGGGGCTGGGGAGACCCAGTACTTC
CASSSQQGAGETQYF
>.|TRBJ1-1|.|TRBV11-2
TGTGCCAGCACCAGCAGGCAGGTCCGCCCTGAAGCTTTCTTT
CASTSRQVRPEAFF
>.|TRBJ1-6|many|TRBV7-9
TGTGCCAGCAGCGCCCGGGAACGAGTTAATTCACCCCTCCACTTT
CASSARERVNSPLHF
>.|TRBJ2-7|many|TRBV12-5
TGTGCTAGTGGACGGACCGGTAGCTCCTACGAGCAGTACTTC
CASGRTGSSYEQYF
>.|TRBJ1-2|many|TRBV19
TGTGCCAGTAGTATAGATCTCACAGGGAGCGGAGGCTACACCTTC
CASSIDLTGSGGYTF
>.|TRBJ2-5|.|TRBV6-1
TGTGCCAGCAGGCGAGCGGTGCAAGAGACCCAGTACTTC
CASRRAVQETQYF
>.|TRBJ2-4|many|TRBV12-5
TGTGCTAGTGGTTTGGTCTCTAGCGTGACCAAAAACATTCAGTACTTC
CASGLVSSVTKNIQYF
>TRBD1|TRBJ1-5|.|TRBV15
TGTGCCACCAGCAGAGGAACGGGACAGGGGTACCAGCCCCAGCATTTT
CATSRGTGQGYQPQHF
>TRBD2|TRBJ2-5|many|TRBV12-3/TRBV12-4
TGTGCCAGCAGTTTAGGGGCTAGCGGGAGGGACTTC
CASSLGASGRDF
>.|TRBJ2-5|many|TRBV3-1
TGTGCCAGCAGCCAAGGGGGGGACACCGGCGGGACCCAGTACTTC
CASSQGGDTGGTQYF
>.|TRBJ2-5|many|TRBV11-2
TGTGCCAGCAGCTTAGACGCAGGGGATCGGGCCCAAGAGACCCAGTACTTC
CASSLDAGDRAQETQYF
>TRBD1|TRBJ2-2|many|TRBV28
TGTGCCAGCAGTACCAGACAGGGGGCGGTCGGGGAGCTGTTTTTT
CASSTRQGAVGELFF
>.|TRBJ2-2|many|TRBV19
TGTGCCAGTAGAAAAAACACCGGGGAGCTGTTTTTT
CASRKNTGELFF
>.|TRBJ1-1|many|TRBV25-1
TGTGCCAGCAGTGATGGCGCCGGCACTGAAGCTTTCTTT
CASSDGAGTEAFF
>.|TRBJ1-1|many|TRBV7-8
TGTGCCAGCAGCATACCTAATCGGCGCCTAGGTGTTAGGACTGAAGCTTTCTTT
CASSIPNRRLGVRTEAFF
>.|TRBJ2-7|.|TRBV12-3/TRBV12-4
TGTGCCAGCAGTGACGGATGGCAGTCCTACGAGCAGTACTTC
CASSDGWQSYEQYF
>TRBD2|TRBJ2-7|many|TRBV6-1
TGTGCCAGCAGTCTGACTAGCGGGAGGGAATACGAGCAGTACTTC
CASSLTSGREYEQYF
>.|TRBJ2-7|many|TRBV28
TGTGCCAGCAGTTTATTGGGCATACGCGAGCAGTACTTC
CASSLLGIREQYF
>TRBD1|TRBJ2-7|many|TRBV6-1
TGTGCCAGCAGTCTCGGGACAGGCGATTTTCCGCAGTACTTC
CASSLGTGDFPQYF
>.|TRBJ2-7|many|TRBV11-3
TGTGCCAGCAGCGCGACAGCCTCCTACGAGCAGTACTTC
CASSATASYEQYF
>.|TRBJ1-2|many|TRBV28
TGTGCCAGCAGTTTAGAGGGCCCGAGCTCCGGCTACACCTTC
CASSLEGPSSGYTF
>TRBD1|TRBJ2-7|.|TRBV30
TGTGCCTGGAGTGTAAGGGACAGGGTCGAGCAGTACTTC
CAWSVRDRVEQYF
>.|TRBJ1-5|many|TRBV6-1
TGTGCCAGCAGCCCCACCTTGACCCTGATCAATCAGCCCCAGCATTTT
CASSPTLTLINQPQHF
>TRBD2|TRBJ2-4|many|TRBV5-4
TGTGCCAGCAGCCGTGGACGGGGGGACAAAAACATTCAGTACTTC
CASSRGRGDKNIQYF
>.|TRBJ1-1|.|TRBV28
TGTGCCAGCAGTGCCCCCGGACATGTGAACACTGAAGCTTTCTTT
CASSAPGHVNTEAFF
>TRBD1|TRBJ1-2|many|TRBV11-2
TGTGCCAGCAGCTCCTTACAGGGGCATATTGGCTACACCTTC
CASSSLQGHIGYTF
>TRBD2|TRBJ2-7|.|TRBV27
TGTGCCAGCAGTTTATCGGGACTAGCGGGTGGGAGCTCCTACGAGCAGTACTTC
CASSLSGLAGGSSYEQYF
>TRBD1|TRBJ2-2|many|TRBV12-5
TGTGCTAGTGGTGGACAGGGGAACACCGGGGAGCTGTTTTTT
CASGGQGNTGELFF
>TRBD2|TRBJ2-5|many|TRBV28
TGTGCCAGCAGTCAGATAGCGGGAGGTGCCCCGTATGCCCAGTACTTC
CASSQIAGGAPYAQYF
>TRBD1|TRBJ1-1|many|TRBV19
TGTGCCAGTAGCATCGATGGGACAGGGAAGAACACTGAAGCTTTCTTT
CASSIDGTGKNTEAFF
>TRBD2|TRBJ2-3|many|TRBV10-3
TGTGCCATCAGTTCGGGACTAGCGGGAGGGATCACAGATACGCAGTATTTT
CAISSGLAGGITDTQYF
>TRBD1|TRBJ2-5|many|TRBV24-1
TGTGCCACCAGTGATTTCCGGGACAGGGAAGAGACCCAGTACTTC
CATSDFRDREETQYF
>TRBD1|TRBJ2-5|once|TRBV30
TGTGCCTGGACAGGGGGACACCAAGAGACCCAGTACTTC
CAWTGGHQETQYF
>TRBD1|TRBJ2-7|many|TRBV4-1
TGCGCCAGCAGCCATGCCACAGGGGCCTACGAGCAGTACTTC
CASSHATGAYEQYF
>.|TRBJ1-6|.|TRBV5-1
TGCGCCAGCAGCTTGGACCTACCGGGAAGGTCACCCCTCCACTTT
CASSLDLPGRSPLHF
>.|TRBJ1-2|many|TRBV27
TGTGCCAGCAGTGTCTCTCCAGGGGCGGAGAATGGCTACACCTTC
CASSVSPGAENGYTF
>TRBD1|TRBJ1-1|many|TRBV30
TGTGCCTGGGACAGGGGAAACACTGAAGCTTTCTTT
CAWDRGNTEAFF
>.|TRBJ1-1|.|TRBV28
TGTGCCAGCCGTCTGGTGGCACAGGGAGACACTGAAGCTTTCTTT
CASRLVAQGDTEAFF
>TRBD2|TRBJ2-2|many|TRBV13
TGTGCCAGCAGCGCTCTAGCGGGAGTAGGTAACACCGGGGAGCTGTTTTTT
CASSALAGVGNTGELFF
>TRBD2|TRBJ2-2|many|TRBV7-3
TGTGCCAGCAGCTTAGCGGGAGGGCCAAACACCGGGGAGCTGTTTTTT
CASSLAGGPNTGELFF
>.|TRBJ1-5|.|TRBV15
TGTGCCACCAGCAGGCCCCCTCAGGGTTCGGGAAGCAATCAGCCCCAGCATTTT
CATSRPPQGSGSNQPQHF
>.|TRBJ2-2|.|TRBV6-5
TGTGCCAGCAGTTACAAAGCGGCCGGGGAGCTGTTTTTT
CASSYKAAGELFF
>TRBD1|TRBJ1-3|many|TRBV19
TGTGCCAGTAGTATCCCAGGACAGGGCCGGAACACCATATATTTT
CASSIPGQGRNTIYF